The TCR beta chain under discussion was sequenced for a study of CD8+ T cells in alopecia areata. Whole-study findings and limits: Normal skin's resident alphabeta T cells are also sequenced in scalp samples.

RNA was isolated and reverse transcribed to cDNA, the sequencing template. Produced via immunoSEQ multiplex PCR; TCRdb's table is partial and in-frame only. The sample records roughly 150,000 clones, 62% being singletons. For this clone: Its specificity is unknown.

Sequences were obtained from CD8+ T cells sorted from blood. This TCR was recovered from a human donor in good health.

CDR3 region: CASSTGGGQPQHF. Written as DNA, the CDR3 is TGTGCCAGTAGTACCGGGGGAGGTCAGCCCCAGCATTTT. V is TRBV19 and J is TRBJ1-5; tentative D call: TRBD1 (5 bases). This CDR3 region has 13 residues. Germline-derived CDR1 and CDR2 are LNHDA and SQIVND (reference sequence). Trimming took 4 bases from V and 6 from J, leaving 10 bases between them. Complete variable domain (other parts from reference TRBV19 and TRBJ1-5): DGGITQSPKYLFRKEGQNVTLSCEQNLNHDAMYWYRQDPGQGLRLIYYSQIVNDFQKGDIAEGYSVSREKKESFPLTVTSAQKNPTAFYLCASSTGGGQPQHFGDGTRLSIL.